Following are 20 T cell receptor beta chains from one sample sequenced in a study of T cell changes during pregnancy in multiple sclerosis (dated by TCRdb to about 2019). Libraries were built with the immunoSEQ multiplex PCR assay. TCRdb took this table from immuneACCESS and kept in-frame rearrangements with V and J called. Such tables lack part of the clones; where checked against another copy, unresolved V genes explain under half of the gap, and the rest is unexplained. This sample comprises 23,000 or so clones, approximately 90% of them detected only once. The ten largest clones represent approximately 8% of the sample. The material sequenced was CD8+ T cells from peripheral blood mononuclear cells, taken in the first trimester of pregnancy. All receptors come from a female donor in good health, enrolled as a control in a pregnancy study.

This clone appeared a single time. The chain carries TRBV6-1 and TRBJ1-4; possible D gene TRBD1, 5 bases. Per germline, CDR1 MNHNS and CDR2 SASEGT. With 3 bases removed from V and 7 bases from J, the gap between germline ends came to 15 bases. The CDR3 runs to 15 residues. The CDR3 reads CASSEGGIVGEKLFF. The CDR3 coding sequence is TGTGCCAGCAGTGAGGGGGGGATTGTGGGTGAAAAACTGTTTTTT.

The genes are TRBV1 and TRBJ1-5. TRBV1 is noted as a pseudogene. CDR3 length equals 15 residues. CDR3 DNA sequence: TGCACCAGCAGCCAAGAATTAGGGAGGGATCAGCCCCAGCATTTT. It specifies CTSSQELGRDQPQHF.

The rearrangement joins TRBV2 to TRBJ1-1, with D unresolved. This CDR3 region has 10 residues. CDR1 and CDR2 from the germline V gene are SNHLY and FYNNEI. V was clipped by 5 bases and J by 7 bases, with 5 bases between them. As DNA, the CDR3 is TGTGCCAGCAGTCTAGATGAAGCTTTCTTT. It specifies CASSLDEAFF. The full variable domain, completed using reference TRBV2 and TRBJ1-1, is EPEVTQTPSHQVTQMGQEVILRCVPISNHLYFYWYRQILGQKVEFLVSFYNNEISEKSEIFDDQFSVERPDGSNFTLKIRSTKLEDSAMYFCASSLDEAFFGQGTRLTVV.

This chain connects TRBV27 to TRBJ1-2; D is uncertain. The CDR3 runs to 12 residues. V was cut by 4 bases and J by 8 bases, with 11 bases left in between. CDR1 is MNHEY, CDR2 SMNVEV, per germline (reference sequence). CDR3 sequence reads: CASSSPTGGYTF. For the CDR3, the DNA is TGTGCCAGCAGTTCGCCTACGGGGGGCTACACCTTC.

The chain combines TRBV10-1 with TRBJ1-5; TRBD1 is a possible D gene (5 bases). The CDR3 is made up of 9 amino acids. CDR1 and CDR2 (germline): WNHNN, SYGVQD (reference sequence). The CDR3 DNA reads TGCGCAAAGGGGTGGCCCCAGCATTTT. Translated, it gives CAKGWPQHF.

The CDR3 bases are TGTGCCTGGAGTGTAAATCGGGTGGATACGCAGTATTTT. Translated, it gives CAWSVNRVDTQYF. This chain links TRBV30 with TRBJ2-3; D is undetermined. Looked up from germline, CDR1 is GTSNPN and CDR2 is SVGIG (reference sequence). The V and J ends lost 0 bases and 6 bases respectively, with 10 bases between them. The CDR3 consists of 13 residues.

The chain links TRBV4-3 to TRBJ1-5; D is perhaps TRBD1 (6 bases). Germline CDR1 and CDR2: LGHNA and YSLEER. The CDR3 consists of 15 residues. Between the trimmed V and J ends, which lost 0 bases and 9 bases, there was a span of 15 bases. The CDR3 region is CASSQDRGGPWPQHF. The CDR3 DNA follows: TGCGCCAGCAGCCAAGATAGGGGGGGCCCTTGGCCCCAGCATTTT.

The V call is TRBV25-1, the J call TRBJ2-2, with D possibly being TRBD2 (6 bases). Trimming took off 10 bases at V and 8 bases at J, with 20 bases between the two ends. The V gene's germline CDR1 is MGHDK and CDR2 SYGVNS. The CDR3 has 14 amino acids. The CDR3 protein is CANTVDGGWGELFF. CDR3 coding DNA: TGTGCCAACACCGTGGACGGAGGGTGGGGGGAGCTGTTTTTT.

The V call is TRBV4-2, the J call TRBJ1-6; no reliable D call. Germline loops: CDR1 LGHNA, CDR2 YNFKEQ. V was cut by 0 bases and J by 8 bases, with 11 bases left in between. The CDR3 has 15 residues. For the CDR3, the DNA is TGTGCCAGCAGCCAAGAAGATTCAGGTTATTCACCCCTCCACTTT. Translated: CASSQEDSGYSPLHF.

The chain carries TRBV4-2 and TRBJ2-1; tentatively, D is TRBD1 (5 bases). The V gene lost 0 bases and the J gene lost 2 bases, with 14 bases spanning the gap. Germline CDR1 and CDR2: LGHNA and YNFKEQ. The CDR3 extends over 17 amino acids. In DNA form, the CDR3 reads TGTGCCAGCAGCCAAGATCTGGACACAGCCGCCTACAATGAGCAGTTCTTC. This gives the protein CASSQDLDTAAYNEQFF.

The rearrangement uses TRBV5-8 and TRBJ1-5; D not certain. This CDR3 spans 12 amino acids. CDR1 and CDR2 (germline): SGHTS, YDEGEE. V was pared by 3 bases and J by 7 bases, with 8 bases between. The DNA for the CDR3 is TGTGCCAGCAGCTCAAGAGGGCAGCCCCAGCATTTT. Protein product: CASSSRGQPQHF.

V and J are TRBV11-2 and TRBJ1-1; D is unresolved. CDR1 and CDR2 from the germline V gene are SGHAT and FQNNGV. Trimming pared 3 bases from V and 1 base from J, leaving 9 bases between. The CDR3 covers 14 residues. The CDR3 DNA reads TGTGCCAGCAGCTTGAGGTTCGAGAACACTGAAGCTTTCTTT. Translating it yields CASSLRFENTEAFF. The whole variable domain, filled in from reference TRBV11-2 and TRBJ1-1, reads EAGVAQSPRYKIIEKRQSVAFWCNPISGHATLYWYQQILGQGPKLLIQFQNNGVVDDSQLPKDRFSAERLKGVDSTLKIQPAKLEDSAVYLCASSLRFENTEAFFGQGTRLTVV.

The chain has TRBV4-3 and TRBJ1-4; TRBD1 matches at 9 bases. After removal of 4 bases from V and 4 bases from J, the junction contained 4 bases not matched to a gene. This CDR3 comprises 15 residues. Germline V gene data show CDR1 as LGHNA and CDR2 as YSLEER. CDR3 residues: CASSLQDRGNEKLFF. The DNA for the CDR3 is TGCGCCAGCAGCCTTCAGGACAGGGGTAATGAAAAACTGTTTTTT.

The chain couples TRBV6-1 to TRBJ2-3; D remains ambiguous. Looked up from germline, CDR1 is MNHNS and CDR2 is SASEGT. This CDR3 contains 13 residues. Deletions cut 3 bases from V and 1 base from J, with 5 bases between. The DNA of the CDR3 is TGTGCCAGCAGTGACCGGGGCACAGATACGCAGTATTTT. Translation gives CASSDRGTDTQYF.

The chain employs TRBV7-9 and TRBJ2-3; 8 nucleotides align to TRBD2. The CDR3 consists of 17 residues. The J segment lost 2 bases and the V segment lost 1 base, leaving 8 bases of the junction unmatched. Germline CDR1 is SEHNR and CDR2 is FQNEAQ (reference sequence). Written as DNA, the CDR3 is TGTGCCAGCAGCTTAGAGGGCCTACTAGCGGACACAGATACGCAGTATTTT. Protein: CASSLEGLLADTDTQYF.

The chain combines TRBV9 with TRBJ2-7; 9 nucleotides agree with TRBD2. This CDR3 spans 13 amino acids. Germline V gene data show CDR1 as SGDLS and CDR2 as YYNGEE. The ends lost 4 bases at V and 4 bases at J; junction bases unmatched: 3. The CDR3: CASSPRGGYEQYF. For the CDR3, the DNA is TGTGCCAGCAGCCCGCGGGGGGGTTACGAGCAGTACTTC.

The CDR3 coding sequence is TGTGCCAGCAGCAAAGGGGGACTAGCGGGGGGCCCCCACCGCACAGATACGCAGTATTTT. Protein product: CASSKGGLAGGPHRTDTQYF. The chain has TRBV21-1 and TRBJ2-3; the table's D call of TRBD2 was not tested on the DNA. TRBV21-1 is assigned pseudogene status. This CDR3 is 20 amino acids long.

The chain is built from TRBV7-9 and TRBJ2-1, with D possibly being TRBD1 (7 bases). Germline loops: CDR1 SEHNR, CDR2 FQNEAQ (reference sequence). V was cut by 6 bases and J by 8 bases, with 17 bases left in between. This CDR3 spans 14 amino acids. The CDR3 DNA reads as TGTGCCAGCAGTTGGGCCCAGGGGGGAGATGAGCAGTTCTTC. Residues: CASSWAQGGDEQFF.

Concerning this clone itself: The conserved phenylalanine or tryptophan normally closing the CDR3 is absent here, so this likely arose from a read error. The J gene is TRBJ1-2, the V gene TRBV7-9; tentatively, D is TRBD1 (6 bases). The V gene's germline CDR1 is SEHNR and CDR2 FQNEAQ (reference sequence). V was pared by 1 base and J by 6 bases, with 6 bases between. The CDR3 contains 12 residues. The CDR3 DNA is TGTGCCAGCAGCTTAGAGGGGGATGGCTACACCCTC. It specifies CASSLEGDGYTL.

This rearrangement joins TRBV4-3 to TRBJ2-1, with 9 bases aligning to TRBD1. Germline assignment: CDR1 LGHNA and CDR2 YSLEER. This CDR3 spans 14 amino acids. Trimming removed 1 base from V and 8 bases from J; junction bases left unmatched: 3. CDR3 DNA sequence: TGCGCCAGCAGCCAAGGGGACAGGGTCCATGAGCAGTTCTTC. The encoded protein is CASSQGDRVHEQFF.